This T cell receptor (beta chain) stems from a study of T cell repertoires in cytomegalovirus infection. Using its own MiXCR run on the reads, TCRdb lists one record per CDR3 protein. Here the sample spans 700,000 to 900,000 distinct CDR3 sequences, 25% to 35% being singletons. From germline, CDR1 is SEHNR and CDR2 FQNEAQ (reference sequence). The CDR3 runs 13 residues. V lost 5 bases and J 3 bases, leaving 10 bases between the germline ends. This clonotype occurred a few times. Antigen specificity is unknown. The chain has TRBV7-9 and TRBJ1-2; D gene unclear. Sample: cultured CD8+ T cells from PBMCs, taken from culture after CMV antigen stimulation. The source is a human donor in good health (CMV status not recorded). Some clones in this sample may be carry-over from other donors' samples. The DNA for the CDR3 is TGTGCCAGCAGCGACGGGAAGGACTATGGCTACACCTTC. It yields the protein CASSDGKDYGYTF.